Shown below are 27 T cell receptor beta chains from a single sample sequenced in a study of blood T cell repertoires in COVID-19. The assay was immunoSEQ multiplex PCR, and TCRdb's table has in-frame clones only and misses some. The data show 220,000 or so clones, with around 83% seen just once and less than 7% held by the top ten. Sequencing used PBMCs or T cells enriched from blood (not recorded which). These receptors were obtained from a woman aged 40 to 49 who had recovered from COVID-19.

This chain uses TRBV9 with TRBJ1-2; D unresolved. The length of the CDR3 is 13 residues. Germline lookup yields CDR1 SGDLS and CDR2 YYNGEE. Trimming stripped 3 bases from V and 4 bases from J, with 10 bases between. The chain's CDR3 is CASSGGFGYGYTF. CDR3 bases: TGTGCCAGCAGCGGAGGGTTTGGCTATGGCTACACCTTC.

CDR3 DNA sequence: TGTGCCAGCAGCTTATCCGGGAGGAACACCGGGGAGCTGTTTTTT. This gives the protein CASSLSGRNTGELFF. J is TRBJ2-2 and V is TRBV7-3; D might be TRBD2 (6 bases). The V and J ends lost 2 bases and 1 base respectively, with 8 bases between them. The V gene's germline CDR1 is SGHTA and CDR2 FQGTGA. The CDR3 totals 15 residues.

The rearrangement links TRBV30 to TRBJ2-1; 7 nucleotides line up with TRBD2. Germline V lookup: CDR1 GTSNPN, CDR2 SVGIG (reference sequence). V shed 2 bases and J 8 bases; nucleotides not matched to a gene: 9. The CDR3 has 14 amino acids. CDR3 sequence reads: CAWSSRLARDEQFF. The CDR3 DNA follows: TGTGCCTGGAGTAGCCGACTAGCTCGAGATGAGCAGTTCTTC.

The chain links TRBV7-8 to TRBJ2-1; tentative D call: TRBD1 (6 bases). The CDR3 spans 13 residues. Trimming took off 0 bases at V and 10 bases at J, with 10 bases between the two ends. CDR1 is SGHVS, CDR2 FQNEAQ, per germline. The CDR3 DNA reads TGTGCCAGCAGCTTAGCGCAGGGGAGAGAGCAGTTCTTC. Its translation is CASSLAQGREQFF. Full variable domain (missing parts from reference TRBV7-8 and TRBJ2-1): GAGVSQSPRYKVAKRGQDVALRCDPISGHVSLFWYQQALGQGPEFLTYFQNEAQLDKSGLPSDRFFAERPEGSVSTLKIQRTQQEDSAVYLCASSLAQGREQFFGPGTRLTVL.

The chain has TRBV19 and TRBJ1-4; TRBD1 agrees at 9 bases. There are 13 residues in the CDR3. CDR1 and CDR2 (germline): LNHDA, SQIVND (reference sequence). V shed 8 bases and J 6 bases; nucleotides not matched to a gene: 4. The CDR3 region is CASGDRDDEKLFF. The CDR3 bases are TGTGCCAGTGGGGACAGGGATGATGAAAAACTGTTTTTT.

The V and J genes are TRBV2 and TRBJ2-7; 10 bases line up with TRBD2. J was trimmed by 2 bases and V by 6 bases; bases with no gene match: 7. The germline gives CDR1 SNHLY, CDR2 FYNNEI. The CDR3 is 15 amino acids. CDR3 amino acids: CASRRGAGGTYEQYF. Here the CDR3 DNA reads TGTGCCAGCAGGAGGGGAGCGGGAGGGACCTACGAGCAGTACTTC.

The DNA for the CDR3 is TGCGCCAGCAGCTTGGTAGGGGGCGCATCATATGGCTACACCTTC. Encoded protein: CASSLVGGASYGYTF. V and J are TRBV5-1 and TRBJ1-2, with 7 bases lining up with TRBD1. The germline V gene has CDR1 SGHRS and CDR2 YFSETQ. The J segment lost 5 bases and the V segment lost 0 bases, leaving 7 bases of the junction unmatched. The CDR3 totals 15 residues.

The chain recombines TRBV6-2 or TRBV6-3 with TRBJ2-1; D is unclear. The CDR3 loop spans 14 amino acids. Trimming pared 0 bases from V and 15 bases from J, leaving 18 bases between. The germline CDR1 and CDR2 sequences are MNHEY and SVGEGT. The CDR3 reads CASSYSTPGSRPFF. CDR3 nucleotide sequence: TGTGCCAGCAGTTACTCTACTCCGGGTTCGCGTCCGTTCTTC.

This clone was observed a few times. Written as DNA, the CDR3 is TGCAGTGCTAAGGGGGGGGCGGCAGCTTTCTTT. Translating gives CSAKGGAAAFF. This chain links TRBV20-1 with TRBJ1-1, with D perhaps TRBD1 (6 bases). This CDR3 region has 11 residues. Trimming removed 4 bases from V and 10 bases from J, with 13 bases in between. Germline CDR1 is DFQATT and CDR2 is SNEGSKA (reference sequence).

V is TRBV7-3 and J is TRBJ2-2, with a possible D match to TRBD1 (6 bases). The CDR3 runs 13 residues. V was trimmed by 1 base and J by 6 bases, leaving 6 bases between them. CDR1 is SGHTA and CDR2 is FQGTGA in the germline V gene. CDR3 in DNA: TGTGCCAGCAGCTTAAAGGGGGCCGGGGAGCTGTTTTTT. It translates to CASSLKGAGELFF.

In DNA form, the CDR3 reads TGTGCCACCAGTGATACAGGGGTCATTCAGTACTTC. This encodes CATSDTGVIQYF. The chain recombines TRBV24-1 with TRBJ2-4; 7 positions agree with TRBD1. V trimming: 3 bases; J trimming: 9 bases; junction bases outside the gene matches: 1. This CDR3 is 12 amino acids long. Looked up from germline, CDR1 is KGHDR and CDR2 is SFDVKD.

This clone has more than one count but fewer than ten. The chain links TRBV5-1 to TRBJ1-1, with 8 bases identical to TRBD1. The CDR3 is made up of 14 amino acids. J was trimmed by 6 bases and V by 7 bases; bases with no gene match: 11. Looked up from germline, CDR1 is SGHRS and CDR2 is YFSETQ. CDR3 in DNA: TGCGCCAGCGACTTGACAGGGGAAGGAGCTGAAGCTTTCTTT. Translation: CASDLTGEGAEAFF.

The gene calls are TRBV18 and TRBJ1-5, with D perhaps matching TRBD1 (6 bases). This CDR3 region has 16 residues. V was clipped by 6 bases and J by 3 bases, with 18 bases between them. Per germline, CDR1 KGHSH and CDR2 LQKENI. The CDR3 DNA follows: TGTGCCAGCTCCCTGGGTGTTGGGACATTCAATCAGCCCCAGCATTTT. Encoded protein: CASSLGVGTFNQPQHF.

This clone has a single count. The rearrangement joins TRBV27 to TRBJ2-3; D gene ambiguous. The CDR3 runs 18 residues. Germline CDR1 MNHEY, CDR2 SMNVEV (reference sequence). V lost 5 bases and J 2 bases, leaving 23 bases between the germline ends. The CDR3 nucleotides are TGTGCCAGCAGTCTAACCCCGTTCAGCGTCCCCCCCACAGATACGCAGTATTTT. Its protein product is CASSLTPFSVPPTDTQYF.

V is TRBV9 and J is TRBJ2-3; D is possibly TRBD1 (5 bases). The CDR3 is made up of 17 amino acids. V lost 0 bases to trimming and J lost 3 bases, with 17 bases between them. From germline, CDR1 is SGDLS and CDR2 YYNGEE. CDR3 region: CASSVAGGAAMTDTQYF. As DNA, the CDR3 is TGTGCCAGCAGCGTAGCGGGTGGGGCAGCAATGACAGATACGCAGTATTTT. The full variable domain, its missing parts supplied by reference TRBV9 and TRBJ2-3, is DSGVTQTPKHLITATGQRVTLRCSPRSGDLSVYWYQQSLDQGLQFLIQYYNGEERAKGNILERFSAQQFPDLHSELNLSSLELGDSALYFCASSVAGGAAMTDTQYFGPGTRLTVL.

This chain links TRBV7-9 with TRBJ2-3; 7 bases align to TRBD2. The J segment lost 0 bases and the V segment lost 4 bases, leaving 10 bases of the junction unmatched. The germline gives CDR1 SEHNR, CDR2 FQNEAQ (reference sequence). CDR3 length equals 17 residues. In DNA, the CDR3 is TGTGCCAGCAGCTCCCCGCGGGGGACCCCTAGCACAGATACGCAGTATTTT. Amino acids: CASSSPRGTPSTDTQYF.

V and J are TRBV29-1 and TRBJ1-1; D is possibly TRBD1 (5 bases). The V end was cut by 4 bases, the J end by 8 bases, with 11 bases between. CDR3 length equals 11 residues. Germline loops: CDR1 SQVTM, CDR2 ANQGSEA. The CDR3 spells CSVGRREEAFF. CDR3 nucleotides: TGCAGCGTTGGCCGCAGGGAAGAAGCTTTCTTT.

The rearrangement links TRBV2 to TRBJ2-2; 11 nucleotides align to TRBD2. Per germline, CDR1 SNHLY and CDR2 FYNNEI. The CDR3 covers 16 residues. The junction had 7 bases not matched to a gene; V was cut back by 6 bases and J by 4 bases. CDR3 sequence: CASRIAGGPGTGELFF. The CDR3 DNA reads TGTGCCAGCAGGATAGCGGGAGGGCCGGGCACCGGGGAGCTGTTTTTT.

J is TRBJ2-5 and V is TRBV29-1; TRBD1 agrees at 7 bases. This CDR3 region has 12 residues. Unmatched junction bases numbered 7, after V lost 7 bases and J lost 5 bases. Looked up from germline, CDR1 is SQVTM and CDR2 is ANQGSEA. Here the CDR3 DNA reads TGCAGCGGAACAGGGGATGGGGAGACCCAGTACTTC. Translating it yields CSGTGDGETQYF.

The gene calls are TRBV18 and TRBJ2-1; maybe TRBD2 (6 bases). V lost 3 bases, J lost 8 bases, and 8 bases lay in between. CDR1 is KGHSH and CDR2 is LQKENI in the germline V gene. The CDR3 consists of 12 residues. CDR3: CASSPRDDEQFF. In DNA, the CDR3 is TGTGCCAGCTCACCGCGGGACGATGAGCAGTTCTTC.

The V gene is TRBV19, the J gene TRBJ2-1, with TRBD2 matching over 9 bases. J was trimmed by 0 bases and V by 3 bases; bases with no gene match: 12. Germline CDR1 is LNHDA and CDR2 is SQIVND (reference sequence). The CDR3 consists of 19 residues. CDR3 sequence reads: CASSMDSGSLRSSYNEQFF. In nucleotides, the CDR3 is TGTGCCAGTAGTATGGATAGCGGGAGCCTTAGAAGCTCCTACAATGAGCAGTTCTTC.

This rearrangement joins TRBV3-1 (or the pseudogene TRBV3-2) to TRBJ1-1; D gene uncertain. Between the trimmed V and J ends, which lost 5 bases and 3 bases, there was a span of 13 bases. Germline V gene data show CDR1 as LGHDT and CDR2 as YNNKEL (reference sequence). There are 14 residues in the CDR3. This CDR3 is CASSAEVFDTEAFF. The CDR3 nucleotides read TGTGCCAGCAGCGCGGAAGTATTTGACACTGAAGCTTTCTTT.

V usage is TRBV7-3 and J usage is TRBJ2-3; 10 positions match TRBD2. The CDR3 length is 16 residues. The V segment lost 4 bases and the J segment 0 bases; nucleotides outside the gene matches: 4. Germline lookup yields CDR1 SGHTA and CDR2 FQGTGA. CDR3 nucleotides: TGTGCCAGCAGCTCCGGACTAGCGGCAAGCACAGATACGCAGTATTTT. As protein: CASSSGLAASTDTQYF. Variable domain in full (rest from reference TRBV7-3 and TRBJ2-3): GAGVSQTPSNKVTEKGKYVELRCDPISGHTALYWYRQSLGQGPEFLIYFQGTGAADDSGLPNDRFFAVRPEGSVSTLKIQRTERGDSAVYLCASSSGLAASTDTQYFGPGTRLTVL.

This chain links TRBV27 with TRBJ1-2; 7 bases fit TRBD1. Looked up from germline, CDR1 is MNHEY and CDR2 is SMNVEV (reference sequence). J lost 3 bases, V lost 10 bases, and 8 bases had no gene match. This CDR3 comprises 13 residues. The CDR3 DNA is TGTGCCACCGCACAGGGGACCCACTATGGCTACACCTTC. Its translation: CATAQGTHYGYTF.

The chain links TRBV12-3 or TRBV12-4 to TRBJ2-1; 9 positions match TRBD2. This CDR3 contains 13 residues. With V trimmed by 5 bases and J by 8 bases, 4 bases remained unmatched. The CDR3, as DNA: TGTGCCAGCAGTCCCGGGACTAGCTATGAGCAGTTCTTC. It yields the protein CASSPGTSYEQFF.

The rearrangement uses TRBV10-2 and TRBJ2-1, with TRBD2 matching 8 bases. The germline gives CDR1 WSHSY, CDR2 SAAADI. The ends lost 6 bases at V and 9 bases at J; junction bases unmatched: 7. There are 13 residues in the CDR3. This chain's CDR3 is CASSPGTRGEQFF. CDR3 sequence (DNA): TGCGCCAGCAGCCCCGGGACTAGGGGTGAGCAGTTCTTC.

This rearrangement joins TRBV11-2 to TRBJ2-7, with 8 nucleotides matching TRBD1. Germline-derived CDR1 and CDR2 are SGHAT and FQNNGV. J lost 5 bases, V lost 7 bases, and 7 bases had no gene match. The CDR3 is 13 amino acids. CDR3: CASNPTGVHEQYF. The CDR3 DNA is TGTGCCAGCAACCCGACAGGGGTCCACGAGCAGTACTTC.